The 14 T cell receptor beta chains given below trace back to one sample, sequenced in a study of cytomegalovirus exposure and HLA in healthy donors. TCRdb keeps only in-frame clones here, not all; method: immunoSEQ multiplex PCR. The table has some 150,000 clones, around 90% seen once. Sequencing input: PBMCs. These receptors were collected from a man between 18 and 35 years old in good health and CMV-seronegative.

This clone has a single count. The chain carries TRBV4-3 and TRBJ1-4; TRBD1 is a possible D gene (6 bases). This CDR3 has 15 residues. Trimming pared 0 bases from V and 6 bases from J, leaving 11 bases between. Germline CDR1 reads LGHNA; CDR2 reads YSLEER. CDR3 sequence: CASSQERQGYEKLFF. CDR3 DNA: TGCGCCAGCAGCCAAGAACGGCAGGGGTATGAAAAACTGTTTTTT.

The CDR3 protein is CASSTTGGWDEQFF. CDR3 nucleotide sequence: TGTGCCAGCAGCACAACAGGGGGCTGGGATGAGCAGTTCTTC. This rearrangement joins TRBV7-6 to TRBJ2-1; 9 nucleotides align to TRBD1. The CDR3 covers 14 residues. Trimming removed 5 bases from V and 8 bases from J; junction bases left unmatched: 7. Germline V CDR1 and CDR2: SGHVS, FNYEAQ.

This clone occurred once. This chain connects TRBV6-5 to TRBJ2-3; possible D gene TRBD2, 5 bases. Trimming left V 6 bases short and J 3 bases short, with 10 bases between. CDR1 is MNHEY and CDR2 is SVGAGI in the germline V gene. The CDR3 length is 13 residues. CDR3 in amino acids: CASRTPGTDTQYF. The CDR3 DNA is TGTGCCAGCAGGACTCCGGGAACAGATACGCAGTATTTT.

Points on this clone: The junction does not match germline at one end; this may be a read error. This chain joins TRBV27 and TRBJ2-1, with TRBD2 identical over 9 bases. This CDR3 has 16 amino acids. In germline, CDR1 is MNHEY, CDR2 SMNVEV (reference sequence). CDR3 protein: CASRGDSGGPTDEQFF. CDR3 sequence (DNA): TGTGCAAGCAGGGGTGATAGCGGGGGACCCACGGATGAGCAGTTCTTC.

This rearrangement joins TRBV28 to TRBJ2-6; 8 bases align to TRBD1. Per germline, CDR1 MDHEN and CDR2 SYDVKM. The ends lost 8 bases at V and 2 bases at J; junction bases unmatched: 2. This CDR3 comprises 14 residues. CDR3 in DNA: TGTGCCAGCTTACAGGGGGCTGGGGCCAACGTCCTGACTTTC. This gives the protein CASLQGAGANVLTF.

This clone came up a few times. For the CDR3, the DNA is TGTGCCAGCAGTTTATCACCTAGCGGGCCATGGTCCGGGGAGCTGTTTTTT. It yields the protein CASSLSPSGPWSGELFF. The chain joins TRBV27 to TRBJ2-2, with TRBD2 matching over 8 bases. The CDR3 totals 17 residues. After removal of 0 bases from V and 6 bases from J, the junction contained 9 bases not matched to a gene. CDR1 and CDR2 from the germline V gene are MNHEY and SMNVEV (reference sequence).

This CDR3 reads CAHSGLNTGELFF. As DNA, the CDR3 is TGTGCCCACTCGGGTCTGAACACCGGGGAGCTGTTTTTT. The chain combines TRBV30 with TRBJ2-2; D unresolved. This CDR3 spans 13 amino acids. From germline, CDR1 is GTSNPN and CDR2 SVGIG (reference sequence). V was cut by 8 bases and J by 1 base, with 11 bases left in between. Full variable domain (rest looked up from reference TRBV30 and TRBJ2-2): SQTIHQWPATLVQPVGSPLSLECTVEGTSNPNLYWYRQAAGRGLQLLFYSVGIGQISSEVPQNLSASRPQDRQFILSSKKLLLSDSGFYLCAHSGLNTGELFFGEGSRLTVL.

This clone was seen a single time. Here the CDR3 reads CASSLNSWSTDTQYF. CDR3 DNA sequence: TGTGCCAGCAGTTTAAACAGCTGGAGCACAGATACGCAGTATTTT. This chain joins TRBV27 and TRBJ2-3; D is unresolved. The V gene lost 2 bases and the J gene lost 0 bases, with 9 bases spanning the gap. CDR1 and CDR2 (germline): MNHEY, SMNVEV (reference sequence). This CDR3 has 15 amino acids.

The chain couples TRBV5-4 to TRBJ1-2; D not resolved. Germline-derived CDR1 and CDR2 are SGHNT and YYREEE (reference sequence). The CDR3 runs to 13 residues. Trimming took off 0 bases at V and 5 bases at J, with 8 bases between the two ends. In DNA form, the CDR3 reads TGTGCCAGCAGCTTGGTGGGCGAGTATGGCTACACCTTC. This translates into CASSLVGEYGYTF. The full variable domain, its missing parts supplied by reference TRBV5-4 and TRBJ1-2, is ETGVTQSPTHLIKTRGQQVTLRCSSQSGHNTVSWYQQALGQGPQFIFQYYREEENGRGNFPPRFSGLQFPNYSSELNVNALELDDSALYLCASSLVGEYGYTFGSGTRLTVV.

This chain joins TRBV4-1 and TRBJ2-3, with D perhaps TRBD2 (6 bases). The CDR3 loop spans 15 amino acids. The germline V gene encodes CDR1 MGHRA and CDR2 YSYEKL. The V end lost 0 bases, the J end lost 6 bases, and 13 bases lay between the germline ends. CDR3 in DNA: TGCGCCAGCAGCCAAGATCAAGGAGGGTTCGATACGCAGTATTTT. This translates into CASSQDQGGFDTQYF.

The sample holds one count of this clone. The V gene is TRBV4-1, the J gene TRBJ2-7, with a possible D match to TRBD1 (6 bases). The CDR3 is 14 residues long. V lost 1 base to trimming and J lost 2 bases, with 9 bases between them. The germline V gene has CDR1 MGHRA and CDR2 YSYEKL. The CDR3, as DNA: TGCGCCAGCAGCCAAGCCGACAGGACCTACGAGCAGTACTTC. Protein: CASSQADRTYEQYF.

The CDR3 is CASRSRGSQETQYF. DNA for the CDR3: TGTGCCAGTAGATCCCGGGGGTCGCAAGAGACCCAGTACTTC. V gene TRBV28 combines with J gene TRBJ2-5, with a tentative D call TRBD2 (6 bases). V lost 9 bases and J lost 2, with 16 bases in between. CDR1 and CDR2 (germline): MDHEN, SYDVKM. This CDR3 is built from 14 residues.

The rearrangement links TRBV5-1 to TRBJ2-2; the D is unclear. The V gene lost 6 bases and the J gene lost 1 base, with 13 bases spanning the gap. Germline CDR1 is SGHRS and CDR2 is YFSETQ. This CDR3 has 15 residues. This CDR3 reads CASNLGNLNTGELFF. CDR3 bases: TGCGCCAGCAATTTGGGCAACCTGAACACCGGGGAGCTGTTTTTT.

V usage is TRBV6-1 and J usage is TRBJ2-1, with D unclear. Germline V lookup: CDR1 MNHNS, CDR2 SASEGT. Between the trimmed V and J ends, which lost 7 bases and 5 bases, there was a span of 12 bases. The CDR3 has 13 residues. The CDR3 sequence: CASNYNGDNEQFF. CDR3 nucleotide sequence: TGTGCCAGCAATTATAATGGAGACAATGAGCAGTTCTTC.